The text below deals with one T cell receptor (beta chain). No antigen is known for it. Participants comprised healthy donors of bone marrow. PCR employed 60 Vbeta and 13 Jbeta primers. Clones were sequenced by immunoSEQ multiplex PCR, and TCRdb holds only the in-frame ones, with some missing. The sample includes 120,000 or so clones, approximately 79% of them seen just once. The V and J ends lost 1 base and 5 bases, in that order; junction bases with no gene match: 7. Germline V gene lookup returns CDR1 MDHEN and CDR2 SYDVKM. The CDR3 runs to 16 residues. These data originate in a study of cytomegalovirus exposure and HLA in healthy donors. Study-level findings and limits: Cytomegalovirus-associated TCR beta chains were listed, numbering some 170. In a later analysis, an Asian-associated ancestry cluster reportedly showed fewer N-insertions than the approximately 610-donor mean. As immune exposure information, only CMV serostatus was available.

The sequenced sample consisted of PBMCs. This sequence was found in a man between 25 and 39 years old in good health and CMV-seronegative. The chain employs TRBV28 and TRBJ2-5; 10 bases agree with TRBD2. CDR3 sequence: CASSLFSGGALETQYF. The CDR3 DNA reads as TGTGCCAGCAGTTTATTCAGCGGGGGGGCCTTGGAGACCCAGTACTTC.